This TCR beta chain was recovered during a study of blood T cells in healthy people across ages. Regarding the study as a whole: Strongly correlated with naive T cell percentage was TCR beta diversity.

The ends were cut back, 3 bases at V and 5 bases at J, with 13 bases in the middle. This CDR3 region has 13 residues. In germline, CDR1 is DFQATT, CDR2 SNEGSKA (reference sequence). In regard to this clonotype: As yet, its antigen is unknown.

Primed by a sample-barcoded 5' primer and a J-beta primer mix, a second PCR proceeded for 7 to 11 cycles. Each cDNA was tagged by a template-switch adaptor containing 12 random nucleotides. TCRdb re-analysed the 5' RACE reads in MiXCR, keeping a single row per CDR3 protein. This sample has more than 900,000 distinct CDR3 sequences, with roughly 28% found just once. Separately, the same data were catalogued under a study of T cells of mothers and their children.

The sequencing input was blood. The receptor comes from a woman aged 40 to 50 in good health. This sequence joins TRBV20-1 and TRBJ2-5; TRBD1 is a possible D gene (5 bases). The CDR3 nucleotides are TGCAGTGCTAGCGCAGGGATCTGGGAGACCCAGTACTTC. As protein: CSASAGIWETQYF.